This T cell receptor (beta chain) was observed in a study of blood T cell repertoires in COVID-19. Study details: The cDNA or gDNA used as material had been derived from T cells, B-cell-depleted T cells, or PBMCs.

The CDR3 runs 18 residues. J lost 0 bases, V lost 6 bases, and 10 bases had no gene match. Looked up from germline, CDR1 is SGHAT and CDR2 is FQNNGV. Assignments of participants to cohorts depended upon their own reported clinical history. Recovered participants had two consecutive negative NP/OP PCR tests, healthcare professional clearance, or symptom resolution. In the authors' workflow: Nucleated cell counts were estimated from reference gene primer amplification. The assay was immunoSEQ multiplex PCR, and TCRdb's table has in-frame clones only and misses some. V and J calls and clone size are as listed in that table; D and trimming were resolved from the DNA. Of 250,000 to 300,000 clones listed, 88% are singletons.

This sequence originates from a woman in her 30s who had recovered from COVID-19. Sequenced input: PBMCs or T cells enriched from blood (not recorded which). The chain has TRBV11-2 and TRBJ2-3; 12 bases map to TRBD2. The DNA of the CDR3 is TGTGCCAGCAGTCCTAGCTGGACTAGCGGGGACAGCACAGATACGCAGTATTTT. Its protein is CASSPSWTSGDSTDTQYF.